The present T cell receptor (beta chain) was sequenced within a study of cytomegalovirus exposure and HLA in healthy donors. The primer mix had 60 Vbeta and 13 Jbeta primers. Clones were sequenced by immunoSEQ multiplex PCR, and TCRdb holds only the in-frame ones, with some missing. The specimen's table records over 200,000 clones. Germline V gene lookup returns CDR1 MNHNS and CDR2 SASEGT. The junction had 11 bases not matched to a gene; V was cut back by 10 bases and J by 5 bases. The CDR3 has 15 residues. The sample was PBMCs. This sequence was found in a woman in her thirties in good health and CMV-seropositive. The chain couples TRBV6-1 to TRBJ1-6, with TRBD1 matching over 7 bases. CDR3 loop: CATPLRTGNNSPLHF. CDR3 coding DNA: TGTGCCACCCCGCTCAGGACAGGAAATAATTCACCCCTCCACTTT.